This TCR beta chain was identified during a study of blood T cell repertoires in COVID-19. Study summary: Material from acute and convalescent COVID-19 was sourced from the United States, Italy and Spain. T cells, B-cell-depleted T cells, or PBMCs provided the cDNA or gDNA that served as material.

Sequenced by immunoSEQ multiplex PCR; TCRdb stores in-frame clones only, minus some. The sample has approximately 200,000 clones, about 83% seen once; the top ten hold 6% to 9.5%. CDR1 is MDHEN, CDR2 SYDVKM, per germline. The CDR3 is 16 residues long. V shed 5 bases, J shed 3 bases, and the junction held 9 bases outside the gene matches. The clonotype comes from a woman between 50 and 59 years old with acute or convalescent COVID-19. The chain combines TRBV28 with TRBJ2-1; 8 bases fit TRBD1. Sequencing was performed on peripheral blood. The CDR3 loop reads CASSPPSGQGYNEQFF. CDR3 DNA: TGTGCCAGCAGTCCCCCTTCCGGACAGGGCTACAATGAGCAGTTCTTC.